These 10 T cell receptor beta chains were all obtained from the same sample, sequenced in a study of blood T cell repertoires in COVID-19. Assay used: immunoSEQ multiplex PCR; TCRdb lists only in-frame clones, some missing. This sample yields hundreds of thousands of clones, of which around nine tenths are seen a single time; just under 9.5% belongs to the top ten. The specimen sequenced was PBMCs or T cells enriched from blood (not recorded which). Receptors were obtained from a young woman who had recovered from COVID-19.

The CDR3: CASSLHGTGWSESNQPQHF. For the CDR3, the DNA is TGTGCCAGCAGCTTACATGGGACAGGGTGGAGTGAGAGCAATCAGCCCCAGCATTTT. This rearrangement joins TRBV7-2 to TRBJ1-5, with TRBD1 matching over 9 bases. CDR3 length: 19 amino acids. V trimming: 2 bases; J trimming: 1 base; junction bases outside the gene matches: 12. Germline CDR1 is SGHTA and CDR2 is FQGNSA.

The chain has TRBV5-1 and TRBJ2-1; TRBD2 matches 7 bases. There are 13 residues in the CDR3. CDR1 and CDR2 from the germline V gene are SGHRS and YFSETQ. Trimming at V came to 7 bases and at J to 9 bases, leaving 10 bases not matched to a gene. CDR3 DNA: TGCGCCAGCCGTAGAGCGGGGCTGTCTGAGCAGTTCTTC. It encodes CASRRAGLSEQFF.

The CDR3 is CASSLGGLAGDTQYF. CDR3 nucleotide sequence: TGTGCCAGCAGCTTGGGGGGTCTAGCGGGAGATACGCAGTATTTT. This chain joins TRBV5-8 and TRBJ2-3, with TRBD2 matching over 8 bases. There are 15 residues in the CDR3. Germline V lookup: CDR1 SGHTS, CDR2 YDEGEE. Trimming at V came to 0 bases and at J to 5 bases, leaving 5 bases not matched to a gene.

This sequence joins TRBV7-9 and TRBJ2-1; D may be TRBD1 (5 bases). Per germline, CDR1 SEHNR and CDR2 FQNEAQ (reference sequence). The CDR3 sequence is 14 residues long. Trimming took off 3 bases at V and 5 bases at J, with 11 bases between the two ends. The CDR3 nucleotides read TGTGCCAGCAGCTTCCAGGGCGCAAACAATGAGCAGTTCTTC. Amino acids: CASSFQGANNEQFF.

The J gene is TRBJ2-7, the V gene TRBV10-1; 12 nucleotides line up with TRBD2. CDR1 and CDR2 from the germline V gene are WNHNN and SYGVQD (reference sequence). With V trimmed by 2 bases and J by 4 bases, 12 bases remained unmatched. The CDR3 covers 18 residues. CDR3 protein: CASSETRSSSGRAYEQYF. CDR3 nucleotides: TGCGCCAGCAGTGAGACTAGGTCCTCTAGCGGGAGGGCTTACGAGCAGTACTTC.

This clone was observed a few times. V usage is TRBV24-1 and J usage is TRBJ2-3, with 7 bases matching TRBD1. V lost 4 bases, J lost 7 bases, and 7 bases stayed unmatched. Germline V lookup: CDR1 KGHDR, CDR2 SFDVKD. CDR3 length: 14 amino acids. CDR3 DNA sequence: TGTGCCACCAGTGACCCGACAGGGATACATACGCAGTATTTT. It translates to CATSDPTGIHTQYF.

V gene TRBV7-9 combines with J gene TRBJ1-1, with TRBD1 as a possible D gene (6 bases). V was shortened by 4 bases and J by 4 bases, with 16 bases between the two germline ends. Germline V gives CDR1 SEHNR, CDR2 FQNEAQ (reference sequence). The CDR3 has 15 residues. CDR3 residues: CASSSNREWGTEAFF. The CDR3 DNA is TGTGCCAGCAGCTCCAACAGGGAGTGGGGCACTGAAGCTTTCTTT. The whole variable domain, filled in from reference TRBV7-9 and TRBJ1-1, reads DTGVSQNPRHKITKRGQNVTFRCDPISEHNRLYWYRQTLGQGPEFLTYFQNEAQLEKSRLLSDRFSAERPKGSFSTLEIQRTEQGDSAMYLCASSSNREWGTEAFFGQGTRLTVV.

The chain joins TRBV7-3 to TRBJ2-5; 7 nucleotides agree with TRBD2. V shed 2 bases, J shed 0 bases, and the junction held 3 bases outside the gene matches. Looked up from germline, CDR1 is SGHTA and CDR2 is FQGTGA. This CDR3 comprises 15 residues. CDR3 in amino acids: CASSLGLADQETQYF. DNA of the CDR3: TGTGCCAGCAGCTTAGGTCTAGCGGACCAAGAGACCCAGTACTTC.

This clone has only a few counts. The V gene is TRBV10-1, the J gene TRBJ2-7; unclear D gene. The CDR3 is made up of 11 amino acids. V was trimmed by 3 bases and J by 3 bases, leaving 3 bases between them. The germline V gene encodes CDR1 WNHNN and CDR2 SYGVQD (reference sequence). The CDR3 DNA sequence: TGCGCCAGCAGTGATCGCTACGAGCAGTACTTC. The encoded protein is CASSDRYEQYF.

The chain recombines TRBV21-1 with TRBJ1-1; no check of the table's D call, TRBD1, against the DNA was made. TRBV21-1 is designated a pseudogene. The CDR3 sequence is 18 residues long. The CDR3 here is CASSKYFVRQGVFGKAFF. The CDR3 DNA reads TGTGCCAGCAGCAAATATTTTGTTCGACAGGGGGTTTTTGGTAAAGCTTTCTTT.